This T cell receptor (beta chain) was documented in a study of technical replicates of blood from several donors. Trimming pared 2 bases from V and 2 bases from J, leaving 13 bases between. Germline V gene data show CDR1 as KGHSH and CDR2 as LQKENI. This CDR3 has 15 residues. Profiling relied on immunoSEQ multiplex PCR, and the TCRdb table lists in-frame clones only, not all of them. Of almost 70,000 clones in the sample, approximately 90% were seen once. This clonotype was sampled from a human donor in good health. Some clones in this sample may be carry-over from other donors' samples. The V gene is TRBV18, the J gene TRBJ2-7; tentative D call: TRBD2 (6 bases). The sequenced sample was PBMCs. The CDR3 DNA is TGTGCCAGCTCACCATCTCTCGGCGGGACCTACGAGCAGTACTTC. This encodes CASSPSLGGTYEQYF.